This T cell receptor beta chain comes out of a study of shared clonotypes between healthy human individuals. General study findings and limits: Few donors restricted represented genetic and exposure-history diversity.

Remarks on this clone: Its target is not known.

Assay execution proceeded at the deep level. Replicate PCRs for unsorted PBMC used about 0.3 ug DNA (roughly 29,000 T cell genomes). Sequencing was performed with immunoSEQ multiplex PCR; in TCRdb, only in-frame clones are kept and a portion is missing. The sample consists of roughly 480,000 clones, 65% to 80% of them appearing once. Unmatched junction bases numbered 17, after V lost 0 bases and J lost 5 bases. The germline V gene has CDR1 SNHLY and CDR2 FYNNEI. The CDR3 spans 19 residues. This sequence originates from a woman aged 40 to 50 in good health. Some clones in this sample may be carry-over from other donors' samples. The sample comprised PBMCs. The V gene is TRBV2, the J gene TRBJ2-5, with 8 bases lining up with TRBD1. The CDR3 DNA reads as TGTGCCAGCAGTGAAGCGCTTCTGATCGAACGGACAGGGCGGGAGACCCAGTACTTC. It encodes CASSEALLIERTGRETQYF.